This is a list of T cell receptor beta chains from one sample in a study of cytomegalovirus exposure and HLA in healthy donors. TCRdb keeps only in-frame clones here, not all; method: immunoSEQ multiplex PCR. Here the sample spans roughly 160,000 clones, 60% to 85% being singletons. Sequencing was performed on PBMCs. Receptors originate from a man over 45 in good health and CMV-seropositive. Each CDR3 is given with its conserved first and last residue. A D gene is named only where the DNA matches it firmly. Some rows have no size entry. The others give once, few or many, or a class for an expanded clone.

d_call	cdr3_length	v_call	j_call	clone_size	cdr3_nt	cdr3_aa
NA	14	TRBV13	TRBJ2-7	few	TGTGCCAGCAGCTCCGACAGGATCTCCTACGAGCAGTACTTC	CASSSDRISYEQYF
TRBD1	14	TRBV29-1	TRBJ2-5	NA	TGCAGCGTTTACGGACAGGGGGCCGGGGAGACCCAGTACTTC	CSVYGQGAGETQYF
NA	16	TRBV9	TRBJ2-7	once	TGTGCCAGCAGCCAGACCGTGGACAGTACTTCACCCGAGCAGTACTTC	CASSQTVDSTSPEQYF
TRBD1	15	TRBV7-9	TRBJ1-4	NA	TGTGCCAGCAGCTCCATGACAGGGATAGGAGAAAAACTGTTTTTT	CASSSMTGIGEKLFF
TRBD2	17	TRBV11-2	TRBJ2-1	NA	TGTGCCAGCAGCTTAGGCCGCCTAGCGGGGGGGAGTGATGAGCAGTTCTTC	CASSLGRLAGGSDEQFF
TRBD1	16	TRBV19	TRBJ1-2	NA	TGTGCCAGTAGTCTTACTCACCGCGGGACAGGGGACGGCTACACCTTC	CASSLTHRGTGDGYTF
TRBD2	13	TRBV19	TRBJ2-1	once	TGTGCCAGTACCAGAGCGGGGGTGGGTGAGCAGTTCTTC	CASTRAGVGEQFF
NA	15	TRBV7-2	TRBJ1-4	NA	TGTGCCAGCAGGGATTCCAGGGGCCCTAATGAAAAACTGTTTTTT	CASRDSRGPNEKLFF
TRBD2	15	TRBV5-4	TRBJ2-5	few	TGTGCCAGCAGCCCGACTAGCGGGAGCCAAGAGACCCAGTACTTC	CASSPTSGSQETQYF
TRBD1	13	TRBV6-5	TRBJ1-5	NA	TGTGCCAGCCGAGACAGGGCTACCCAGCCCCAGCATTTT	CASRDRATQPQHF
NA	13	TRBV6-1	TRBJ2-4	NA	TGTGCCACCAACCCAAGACAGAAGGACATTCAGTACTTC	CATNPRQKDIQYF
NA	15	TRBV11-2	TRBJ1-1	NA	TGTGCCAGCAGCCCATCAGCCAGGGGGAACACTGAAGCTTTCTTT	CASSPSARGNTEAFF
NA	11	TRBV30	TRBJ2-7	NA	TGTGCCTGGAGGGGCAGCTACGAGCAGTACTTC	CAWRGSYEQYF
NA	14	TRBV9	TRBJ1-4	few	TGTGCCAGCAGCGTAGCCAGGGGCAATGAAAAACTGTTTTTT	CASSVARGNEKLFF
TRBD1	15	TRBV25-1	TRBJ2-5	few	TGTGCCAGCAGTGCCGGGACAGGTCCCCAAGAGACCCAGTACTTC	CASSAGTGPQETQYF
NA	16	TRBV4-3	TRBJ1-2	NA	TGCGCCAGCAGCCAAGATAAAAACAGCCAAAACTATGGCTACACCTTC	CASSQDKNSQNYGYTF
NA	12	TRBV7-8	TRBJ2-1	once	TGTGCCAGCAGCTTTACTAGTCATGAGCAGTTCTTC	CASSFTSHEQFF
NA	14	TRBV18	TRBJ2-1	NA	TGTGCCAGCTCGCCTCGGACTGAATACAATGAGCAGTTCTTC	CASSPRTEYNEQFF